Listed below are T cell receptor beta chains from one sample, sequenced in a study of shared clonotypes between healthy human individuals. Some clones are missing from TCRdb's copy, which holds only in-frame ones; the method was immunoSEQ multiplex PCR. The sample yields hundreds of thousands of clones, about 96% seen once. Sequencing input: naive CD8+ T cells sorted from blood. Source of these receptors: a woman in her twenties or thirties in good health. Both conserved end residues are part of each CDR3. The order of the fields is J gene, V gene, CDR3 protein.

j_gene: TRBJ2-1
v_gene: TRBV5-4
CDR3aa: CASSLEWTATTYNEQFF

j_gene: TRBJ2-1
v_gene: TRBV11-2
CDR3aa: CASSMTSGVTSYNEQFF

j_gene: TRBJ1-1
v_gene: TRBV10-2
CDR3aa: CARAGGMNTEAFF

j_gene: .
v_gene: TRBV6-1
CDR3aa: CASQEDRGPYEQYF

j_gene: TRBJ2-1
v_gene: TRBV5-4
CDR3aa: CASSLETNDEQFF

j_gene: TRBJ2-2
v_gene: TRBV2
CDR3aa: CASSGRDTLNTGELFF

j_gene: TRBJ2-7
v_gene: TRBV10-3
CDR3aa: CAISESGLAGEQYF

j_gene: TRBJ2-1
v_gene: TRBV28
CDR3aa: CASSQSSHYNEQFF

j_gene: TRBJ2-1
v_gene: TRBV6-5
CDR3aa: CASSLEGYNEQFF

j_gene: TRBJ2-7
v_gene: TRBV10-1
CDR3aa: CASQGDHEQYF

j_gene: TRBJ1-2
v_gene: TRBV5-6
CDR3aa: CASSLEAGYGYTF

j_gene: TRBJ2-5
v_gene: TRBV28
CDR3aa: CASSFGGQETQYF

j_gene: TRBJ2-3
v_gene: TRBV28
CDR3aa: CASSFDPALRSPSTDTQYF

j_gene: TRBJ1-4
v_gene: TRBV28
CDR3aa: CASSLTGLTNEKLFF

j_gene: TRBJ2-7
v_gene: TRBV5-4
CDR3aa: CASSFREGVEQYF

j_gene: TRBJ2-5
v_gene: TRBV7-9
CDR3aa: CASSPIDGGQETQYF

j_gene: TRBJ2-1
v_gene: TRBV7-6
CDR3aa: CASSPDWSSYNEQFF

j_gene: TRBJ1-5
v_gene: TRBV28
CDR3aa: CASSFTGDYSNQPQHF

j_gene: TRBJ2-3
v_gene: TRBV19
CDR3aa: CASSIWPPTTDTQYF

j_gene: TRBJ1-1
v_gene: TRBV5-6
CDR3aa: CASSQIQASGTEAFF

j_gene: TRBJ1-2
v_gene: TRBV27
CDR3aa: CASSLSGPNYGYTF